Below, 20 T cell receptor beta chains from the same sample are listed, as sequenced in a study of neoadjuvant anti-PD-1 for oral cavity cancer. Profiled with immunoSEQ multiplex PCR; TCRdb holds only in-frame clones, not every one. The sample contains 15,000 or so clones, around three fifths of which appear only once. The sample consisted of PBMCs, taken before nivolumab (anti-PD-1) treatment. The receptors shown here come from a person aged 40-85 years with oral cavity squamous cell carcinoma.

The chain links TRBV10-3 to TRBJ2-2; 8 bases agree with TRBD2. The CDR3 sequence is 14 residues long. V lost 5 bases and J lost 6; bases outside the gene matches: 5. The germline V gene has CDR1 ENHRY and CDR2 SYGVKD. The CDR3 DNA sequence: TGTGCCATCAGTTCGGGACTAGTCGCCGGGGAGCTGTTTTTT. Translation: CAISSGLVAGELFF.

V is TRBV13 and J is TRBJ2-7, with D unclear. In germline, CDR1 is PRHDT, CDR2 FYEKMQ (reference sequence). V shed 2 bases and J shed 5 bases, with 4 bases lying between them. The CDR3 is 11 residues long. DNA for the CDR3: TGTGCCAGCAGCTTAAGAAACGAGCAGTACTTC. Encoded protein: CASSLRNEQYF.

This clone was observed a few times. The V and J genes are TRBV2 and TRBJ2-5; TRBD2 matches at 13 bases. The CDR3 loop spans 16 amino acids. The V segment lost 4 bases and the J segment 5 bases; nucleotides outside the gene matches: 7. CDR1 SNHLY and CDR2 FYNNEI come from the germline V gene. The CDR3 here is CASSGGTSGMRETQYF. In nucleotides, the CDR3 is TGTGCCAGCAGTGGTGGGACTAGCGGGATGAGGGAGACCCAGTACTTC.

V gene TRBV6-1 combines with J gene TRBJ2-4; D is ambiguous. The V gene lost 4 bases and the J gene lost 6 bases, with 13 bases spanning the gap. There are 14 residues in the CDR3. CDR1 and CDR2 (germline): MNHNS, SASEGT. The CDR3 here is CASSGRPPVNIQYF. Here the CDR3 DNA reads TGTGCCAGCAGTGGTCGTCCGCCCGTAAACATTCAGTACTTC.

This chain links TRBV7-9 with TRBJ2-2, with 8 nucleotides matching TRBD1. The CDR3 is 15 residues long. The junction had 5 bases not matched to a gene; V was cut back by 5 bases and J by 3 bases. The V gene's germline CDR1 is SEHNR and CDR2 FQNEAQ (reference sequence). The CDR3 loop reads CASSLGQGDTGELFF. Here the CDR3 DNA reads TGTGCCAGCAGCCTAGGACAGGGAGACACCGGGGAGCTGTTTTTT.

The gene calls are TRBV29-1 and TRBJ2-1, with 11 nucleotides matching TRBD2. The CDR3 consists of 13 residues. Trimming cost V 4 bases and J 6 bases; bases outside gene matches: 2. Germline CDR1 reads SQVTM; CDR2 reads ANQGSEA. CDR3 nucleotide sequence: TGCAGCGTTGTTGGACTAGCGGGCAATGAGCAGTTCTTC. Translated: CSVVGLAGNEQFF.

In DNA form, the CDR3 reads TGTGCCAGCAGCTTGGCTCAGGGGGCGCAAGGATACTACGAGCAGTACTTC. Protein sequence: CASSLAQGAQGYYEQYF. The J gene is TRBJ2-7, the V gene TRBV5-4, with 8 nucleotides matching TRBD1. The CDR3 has 17 amino acids. V lost 0 bases to trimming and J lost 3 bases; unmatched junction nucleotides: 11. Germline loops: CDR1 SGHNT, CDR2 YYREEE (reference sequence).

This clone has only a few counts. This sequence joins TRBV14 and TRBJ1-2, with TRBD1 identical over 7 bases. V shed 1 base and J 5 bases; nucleotides not matched to a gene: 10. The V gene's germline CDR1 is SGHDN and CDR2 FVKESK. The CDR3 contains 16 residues. CDR3 in DNA: TGTGCCAGCAGCCAAGCGCCCCAGGGACAGCTGTATGGCTACACCTTC. Protein sequence: CASSQAPQGQLYGYTF.

This chain joins TRBV6-5 and TRBJ2-5, with a weak D call TRBD1 (6 bases). This CDR3 spans 16 amino acids. Germline V gene data show CDR1 as MNHEY and CDR2 as SVGAGI. V shed 2 bases and J shed 5 bases, with 18 bases lying between them. CDR3 sequence (DNA): TGTGCCAGCAGTTACGCCGTTCAGGGGTTGGGGGAGACCCAGTACTTC. Amino acid sequence: CASSYAVQGLGETQYF.

This chain uses TRBV10-3 with TRBJ1-1, with D possibly being TRBD1 (5 bases). V lost 0 bases and J 2 bases, leaving 10 bases between the germline ends. Germline values: CDR1 ENHRY, CDR2 SYGVKD. The CDR3 is made up of 15 amino acids. This CDR3 reads CAISESGRENTEAFF. The CDR3 DNA is TGTGCCATCAGTGAGTCGGGCAGGGAAAACACTGAAGCTTTCTTT.

The chain's CDR3 is CASWSLMGRFYEQYF. As DNA, the CDR3 is TGTGCCAGCTGGTCCCTTATGGGCAGATTCTACGAGCAGTACTTC. This chain links TRBV27 with TRBJ2-7, with D unresolved. With 8 bases removed from V and 3 bases from J, the gap between germline ends came to 20 bases. This CDR3 comprises 15 residues. Germline CDR1 reads MNHEY; CDR2 reads SMNVEV (reference sequence).

This sequence joins TRBV5-1 and TRBJ1-1, with 9 nucleotides matching TRBD1. The germline CDR1 and CDR2 sequences are SGHRS and YFSETQ. The J segment lost 0 bases and the V segment lost 3 bases, leaving 9 bases of the junction unmatched. The CDR3 totals 17 residues. The CDR3 spells CASSSNRGLILNTEAFF. The CDR3 DNA follows: TGCGCCAGCAGCTCTAACAGGGGGCTGATACTGAACACTGAAGCTTTCTTT.

The chain has TRBV29-1 and TRBJ2-1, with 11 bases that match TRBD2. In germline, CDR1 is SQVTM, CDR2 ANQGSEA. The junction had 7 bases not matched to a gene; V was cut back by 7 bases and J by 5 bases. CDR3 length equals 14 residues. The CDR3: CSGKLAGVHNEQFF. Here the CDR3 DNA reads TGCAGCGGTAAACTAGCGGGAGTGCACAATGAGCAGTTCTTC.

This clone has a handful of counts. The chain employs TRBV7-9 and TRBJ2-7; D gene ambiguous. Germline V gene sequence: CDR1 SEHNR, CDR2 FQNEAQ (reference sequence). The CDR3 extends over 13 amino acids. V dropped 5 bases and J dropped 4 bases, with 12 bases sitting between them. CDR3 sequence (DNA): TGTGCCAGCAGCACCTTACGTGCTTACGAGCAGTACTTC. Translating it yields CASSTLRAYEQYF.

The V and J genes are TRBV5-1 and TRBJ1-1; the D is unclear. The CDR3 length is 13 residues. V gave up 6 bases and J gave up 0 bases, with 9 bases separating them. Germline lookup yields CDR1 SGHRS and CDR2 YFSETQ. The chain's CDR3 is CASKADLNTEAFF. The CDR3 nucleotides are TGCGCCAGCAAAGCAGACTTGAACACTGAAGCTTTCTTT.

J is TRBJ2-2 and V is TRBV11-3; 11 nucleotides align to TRBD2. CDR1 is SGHNT, CDR2 YENEEA, per germline. CDR3 size: 17 residues. J lost 7 bases, V lost 4 bases, and 11 bases had no gene match. CDR3 residues: CASSSGGASGRNGELFF. The DNA for the CDR3 is TGTGCCAGCAGCTCTGGAGGGGCTAGCGGGAGGAACGGGGAGCTGTTTTTT.

This clone appeared a single time. This chain links TRBV5-6 with TRBJ2-7, with no clear D. The CDR3 extends over 13 amino acids. V was cut by 2 bases and J by 2 bases, with 8 bases left in between. Germline lookup yields CDR1 SGHDT and CDR2 YYEEEE. CDR3 in DNA: TGTGCCAGCAGCTTAACGCAGCCCTACGAGCAGTACTTC. It encodes CASSLTQPYEQYF.

This clone occurred a few times. CDR3 protein: CASSFQGRTGELFF. CDR3 DNA: TGTGCCAGCAGCTTTCAGGGGAGGACCGGGGAGCTGTTTTTT. The chain recombines TRBV5-6 with TRBJ2-2; D tentatively fits TRBD1 or TRBD2 (6 bases each). V was shortened by 2 bases and J by 5 bases, with 10 bases between the two germline ends. This CDR3 region has 14 residues. The germline gives CDR1 SGHDT, CDR2 YYEEEE.

In DNA, the CDR3 is TGTGCCAGCAGCCAAAGTACTAGCGGGAGGGCAGATACGCAGTATTTT. Translating gives CASSQSTSGRADTQYF. The chain combines TRBV14 with TRBJ2-3, with 13 bases fitting TRBD2. Germline CDR1 reads SGHDN; CDR2 reads FVKESK. CDR3 length: 16 residues. V was pared by 2 bases and J by 4 bases, with 3 bases of the junction left unmatched. Variable domain in full (rest from reference TRBV14 and TRBJ2-3): EAGVTQFPSHSVIEKGQTVTLRCDPISGHDNLYWYRRVMGKEIKFLLHFVKESKQDESGMPNNRFLAERTGGTYSTLKVQPAELEDSGVYFCASSQSTSGRADTQYFGPGTRLTVL.

This clone was detected only once. V gene TRBV5-1 combines with J gene TRBJ1-2; 7 positions match TRBD1. Germline lookup yields CDR1 SGHRS and CDR2 YFSETQ. The CDR3 totals 17 residues. With 5 bases clipped from V and 5 bases from J, the junction kept 18 bases outside the gene matches. The CDR3 DNA follows: TGCGCCAGCAGTTCCAATCCTCCGGGACAGACAACTTATGGCTACACCTTC. Residues: CASSSNPPGQTTYGYTF. Variable domain in full (rest from reference TRBV5-1 and TRBJ1-2): KAGVTQTPRYLIKTRGQQVTLSCSPISGHRSVSWYQQTPGQGLQFLFEYFSETQRNKGNFPGRFSGRQFSNSRSEMNVSTLELGDSALYLCASSSNPPGQTTYGYTFGSGTRLTVV.